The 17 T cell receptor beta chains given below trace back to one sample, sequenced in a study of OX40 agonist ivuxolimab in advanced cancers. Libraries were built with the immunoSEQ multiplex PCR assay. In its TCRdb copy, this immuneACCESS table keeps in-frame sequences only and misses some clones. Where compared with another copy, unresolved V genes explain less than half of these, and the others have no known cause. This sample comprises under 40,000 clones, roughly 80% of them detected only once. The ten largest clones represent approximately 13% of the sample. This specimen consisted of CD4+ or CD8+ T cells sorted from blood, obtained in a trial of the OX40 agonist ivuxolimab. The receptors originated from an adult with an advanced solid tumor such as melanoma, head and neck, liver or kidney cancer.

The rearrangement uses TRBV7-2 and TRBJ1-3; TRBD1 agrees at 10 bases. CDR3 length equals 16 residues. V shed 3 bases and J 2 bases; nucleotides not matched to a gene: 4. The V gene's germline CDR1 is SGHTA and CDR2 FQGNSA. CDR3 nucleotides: TGTGCCAGCAGCTTGGGACAGGGGAGAACTGGAAACACCATATATTTT. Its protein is CASSLGQGRTGNTIYF.

The CDR3 reads CASTIDRFNTIYF. The CDR3 coding sequence is TGTGCCAGCACCATCGACAGGTTCAACACCATATATTTT. The chain uses TRBV6-5 and TRBJ1-3, with D perhaps matching TRBD1 (6 bases). The CDR3 covers 13 residues. Germline V gene sequence: CDR1 MNHEY, CDR2 SVGAGI. V was clipped by 7 bases and J by 7 bases, with 14 bases between them.

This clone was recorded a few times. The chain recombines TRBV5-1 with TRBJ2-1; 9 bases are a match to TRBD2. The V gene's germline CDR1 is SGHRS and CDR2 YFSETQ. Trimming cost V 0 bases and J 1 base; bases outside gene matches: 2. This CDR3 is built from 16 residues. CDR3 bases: TGCGCCAGCAGCTTGGTACTAGCGGGTTCCTACAATGAGCAGTTCTTC. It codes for CASSLVLAGSYNEQFF.

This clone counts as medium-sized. The CDR3 DNA is TGTGCCAGCAGCGTAGCGGTGGGAAACACCATATATTTT. This gives the protein CASSVAVGNTIYF. V gene TRBV9 combines with J gene TRBJ1-3; D is unresolved. V dropped 0 bases and J dropped 4 bases, with 5 bases sitting between them. Germline V gives CDR1 SGDLS, CDR2 YYNGEE. The CDR3 runs 13 residues. The whole variable domain, filled in from reference TRBV9 and TRBJ1-3, reads DSGVTQTPKHLITATGQRVTLRCSPRSGDLSVYWYQQSLDQGLQFLIQYYNGEERAKGNILERFSAQQFPDLHSELNLSSLELGDSALYFCASSVAVGNTIYFGEGSWLTVV.

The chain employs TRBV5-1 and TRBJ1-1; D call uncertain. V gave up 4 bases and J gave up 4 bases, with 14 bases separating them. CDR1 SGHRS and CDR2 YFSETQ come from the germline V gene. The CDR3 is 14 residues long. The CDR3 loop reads CASSLQTKGTEAFF. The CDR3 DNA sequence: TGCGCCAGCAGCCTCCAGACCAAAGGCACTGAAGCTTTCTTT.

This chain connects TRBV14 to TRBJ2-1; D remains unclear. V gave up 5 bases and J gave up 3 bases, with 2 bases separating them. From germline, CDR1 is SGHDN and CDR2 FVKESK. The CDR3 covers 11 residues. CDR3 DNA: TGTGCCAGCAGCTACTACAATGAGCAGTTCTTC. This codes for CASSYYNEQFF.

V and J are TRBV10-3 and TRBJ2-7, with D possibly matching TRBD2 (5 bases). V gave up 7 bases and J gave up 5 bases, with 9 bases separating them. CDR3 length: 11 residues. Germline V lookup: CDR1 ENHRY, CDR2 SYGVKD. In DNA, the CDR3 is TGTGCCATCACTAACGGGGACGAGCAGTACTTC. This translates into CAITNGDEQYF.

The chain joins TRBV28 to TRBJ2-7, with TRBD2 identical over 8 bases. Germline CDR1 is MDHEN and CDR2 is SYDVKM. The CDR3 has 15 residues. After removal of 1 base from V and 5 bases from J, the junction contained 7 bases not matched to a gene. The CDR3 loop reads CASSLLASGLNEQYF. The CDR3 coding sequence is TGTGCCAGCAGTTTATTGGCTAGCGGGCTGAACGAGCAGTACTTC.

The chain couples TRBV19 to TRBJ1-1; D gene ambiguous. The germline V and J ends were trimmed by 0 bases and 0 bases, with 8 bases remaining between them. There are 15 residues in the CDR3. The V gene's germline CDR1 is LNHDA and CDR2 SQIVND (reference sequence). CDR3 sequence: CASSIEGGLNTEAFF. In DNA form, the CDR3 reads TGTGCCAGTAGTATAGAGGGCGGATTGAACACTGAAGCTTTCTTT.

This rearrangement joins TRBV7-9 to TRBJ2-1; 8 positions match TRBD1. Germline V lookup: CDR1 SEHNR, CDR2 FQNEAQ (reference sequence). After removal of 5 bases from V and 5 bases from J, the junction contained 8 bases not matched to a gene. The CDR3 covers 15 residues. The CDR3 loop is CASSARTGKNNEQFF. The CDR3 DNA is TGTGCCAGCAGCGCCCGGACAGGGAAGAACAATGAGCAGTTCTTC. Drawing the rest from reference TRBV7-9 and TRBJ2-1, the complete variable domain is DTGVSQNPRHKITKRGQNVTFRCDPISEHNRLYWYRQTLGQGPEFLTYFQNEAQLEKSRLLSDRFSAERPKGSFSTLEIQRTEQGDSAMYLCASSARTGKNNEQFFGPGTRLTVL.

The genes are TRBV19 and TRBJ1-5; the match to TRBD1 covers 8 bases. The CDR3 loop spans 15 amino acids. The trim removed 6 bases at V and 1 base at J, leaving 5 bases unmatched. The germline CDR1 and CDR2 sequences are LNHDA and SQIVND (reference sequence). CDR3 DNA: TGTGCCAGTAGAACGACAGGGGAGAGCAATCAGCCCCAGCATTTT. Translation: CASRTTGESNQPQHF.

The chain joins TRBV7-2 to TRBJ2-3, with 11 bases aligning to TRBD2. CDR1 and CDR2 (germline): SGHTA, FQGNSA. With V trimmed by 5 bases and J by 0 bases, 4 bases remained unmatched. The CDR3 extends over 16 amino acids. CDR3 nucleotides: TGTGCCAGCAGCCCCATAGCGGGAGGGAGCACAGATACGCAGTATTTT. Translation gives CASSPIAGGSTDTQYF.

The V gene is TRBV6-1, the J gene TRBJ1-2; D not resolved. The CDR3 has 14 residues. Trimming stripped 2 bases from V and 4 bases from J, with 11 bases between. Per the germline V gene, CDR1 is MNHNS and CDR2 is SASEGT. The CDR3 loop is CASSERKGIYGYTF. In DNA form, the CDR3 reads TGTGCCAGCAGTGAACGGAAAGGGATCTATGGCTACACCTTC.

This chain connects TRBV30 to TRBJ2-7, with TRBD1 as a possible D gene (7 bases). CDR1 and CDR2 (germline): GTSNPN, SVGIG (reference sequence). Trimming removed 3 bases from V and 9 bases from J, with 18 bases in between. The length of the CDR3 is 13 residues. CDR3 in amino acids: CAWRSGGRVGQYF. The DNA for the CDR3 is TGTGCCTGGAGGTCAGGGGGGCGGGTCGGGCAGTACTTC.

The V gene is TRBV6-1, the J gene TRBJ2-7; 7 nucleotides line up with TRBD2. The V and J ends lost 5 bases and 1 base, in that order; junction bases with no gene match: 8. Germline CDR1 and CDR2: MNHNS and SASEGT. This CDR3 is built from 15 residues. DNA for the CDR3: TGTGCCAGCAGTTCTCAGAGCGGGAATTCCTACGAGCAGTACTTC. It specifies CASSSQSGNSYEQYF.

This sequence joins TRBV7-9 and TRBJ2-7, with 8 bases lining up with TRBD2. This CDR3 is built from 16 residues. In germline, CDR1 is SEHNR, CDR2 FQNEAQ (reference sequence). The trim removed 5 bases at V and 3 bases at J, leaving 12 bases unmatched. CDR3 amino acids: CASSVGGGTRNYEQYF. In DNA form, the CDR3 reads TGTGCCAGCAGCGTCGGCGGGGGGACTAGAAACTACGAGCAGTACTTC.

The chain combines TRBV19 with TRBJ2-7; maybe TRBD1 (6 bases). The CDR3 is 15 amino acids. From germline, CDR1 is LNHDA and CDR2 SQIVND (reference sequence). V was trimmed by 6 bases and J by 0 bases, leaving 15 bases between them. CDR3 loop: CASSIAQGISYEQYF. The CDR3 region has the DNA TGTGCCAGTAGCATTGCGCAGGGGATCTCCTACGAGCAGTACTTC.